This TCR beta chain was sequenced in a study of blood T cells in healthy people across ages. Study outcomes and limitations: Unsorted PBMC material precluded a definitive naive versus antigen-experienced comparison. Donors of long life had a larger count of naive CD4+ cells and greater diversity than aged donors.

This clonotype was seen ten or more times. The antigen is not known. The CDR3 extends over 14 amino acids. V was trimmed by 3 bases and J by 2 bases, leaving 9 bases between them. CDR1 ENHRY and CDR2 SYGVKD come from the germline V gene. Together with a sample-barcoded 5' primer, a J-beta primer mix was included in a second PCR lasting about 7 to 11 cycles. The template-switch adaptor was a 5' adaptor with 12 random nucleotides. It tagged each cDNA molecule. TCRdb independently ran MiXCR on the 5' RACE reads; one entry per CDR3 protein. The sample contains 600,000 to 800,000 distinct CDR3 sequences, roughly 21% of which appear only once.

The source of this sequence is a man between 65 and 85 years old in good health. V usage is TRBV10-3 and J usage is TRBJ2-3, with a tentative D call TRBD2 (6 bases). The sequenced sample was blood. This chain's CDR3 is CAISEWRATDTQYF. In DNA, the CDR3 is TGTGCCATCAGTGAATGGAGGGCCACAGATACGCAGTATTTT.